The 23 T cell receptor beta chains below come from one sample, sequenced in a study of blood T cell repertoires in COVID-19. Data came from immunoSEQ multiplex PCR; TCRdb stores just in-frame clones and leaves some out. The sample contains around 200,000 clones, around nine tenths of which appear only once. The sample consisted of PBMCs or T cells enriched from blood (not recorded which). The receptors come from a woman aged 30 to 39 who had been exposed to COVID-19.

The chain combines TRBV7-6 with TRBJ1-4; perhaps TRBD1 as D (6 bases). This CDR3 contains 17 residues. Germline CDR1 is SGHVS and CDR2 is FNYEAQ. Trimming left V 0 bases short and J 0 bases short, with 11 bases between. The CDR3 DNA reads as TGTGCCAGCAGCTTAGCGGCAGGGGTTCCAACTAATGAAAAACTGTTTTTT. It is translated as CASSLAAGVPTNEKLFF.

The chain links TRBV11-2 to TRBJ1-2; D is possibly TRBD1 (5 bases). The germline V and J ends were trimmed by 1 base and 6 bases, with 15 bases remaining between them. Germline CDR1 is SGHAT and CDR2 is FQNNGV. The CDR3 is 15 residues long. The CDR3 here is CASSLVRWKGDGYTF. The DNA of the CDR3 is TGTGCCAGCAGCTTAGTAAGATGGAAAGGGGATGGCTACACCTTC.

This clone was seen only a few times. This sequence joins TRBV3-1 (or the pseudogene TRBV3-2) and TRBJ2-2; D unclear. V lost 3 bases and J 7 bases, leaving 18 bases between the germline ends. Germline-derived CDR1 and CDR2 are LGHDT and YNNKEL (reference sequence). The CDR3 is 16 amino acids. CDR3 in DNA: TGTGCCAGCAGCCACACCCGGGTCACTCCTTTCGGGGAGCTGTTTTTT. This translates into CASSHTRVTPFGELFF.

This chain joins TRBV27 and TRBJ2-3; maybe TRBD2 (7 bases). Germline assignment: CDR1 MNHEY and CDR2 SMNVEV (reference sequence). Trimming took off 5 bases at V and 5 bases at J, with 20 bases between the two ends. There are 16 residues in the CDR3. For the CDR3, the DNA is TGTGCCAGCAGTCGTGGGGGGGGCGGGGGCGTAGATACGCAGTATTTT. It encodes CASSRGGGGGVDTQYF.

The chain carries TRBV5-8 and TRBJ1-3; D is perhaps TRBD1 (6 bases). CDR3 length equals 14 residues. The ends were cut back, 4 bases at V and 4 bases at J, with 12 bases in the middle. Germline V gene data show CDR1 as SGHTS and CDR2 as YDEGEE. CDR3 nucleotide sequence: TGTGCCAGCAGCGAACAGGGAGCCGGAAACACCATATATTTT. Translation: CASSEQGAGNTIYF.

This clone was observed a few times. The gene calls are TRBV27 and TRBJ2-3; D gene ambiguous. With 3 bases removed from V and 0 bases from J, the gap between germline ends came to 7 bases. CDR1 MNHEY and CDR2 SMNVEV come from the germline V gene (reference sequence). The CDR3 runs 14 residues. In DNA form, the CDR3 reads TGTGCCAGCAGTTTCTCTGGCAGCACAGATACGCAGTATTTT. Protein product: CASSFSGSTDTQYF.

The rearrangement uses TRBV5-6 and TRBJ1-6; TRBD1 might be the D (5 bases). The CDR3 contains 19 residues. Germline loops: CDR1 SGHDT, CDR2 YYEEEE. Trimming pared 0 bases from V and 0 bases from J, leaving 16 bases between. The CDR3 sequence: CASSLGARWGGSYNSPLHF. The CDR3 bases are TGTGCCAGCAGCTTGGGGGCCCGGTGGGGCGGCTCCTATAATTCACCCCTCCACTTT.

The CDR3 DNA is TGTGCCAGCAGCCCCAGGAGGGGAGGGACAGATACGCAGTATTTT. This encodes CASSPRRGGTDTQYF. V and J are TRBV9 and TRBJ2-3; 7 bases agree with TRBD2. The trim removed 4 bases at V and 3 bases at J, leaving 8 bases unmatched. The CDR3 has 15 residues. Germline V gives CDR1 SGDLS, CDR2 YYNGEE. Based on the CDR3 plus reference TRBV9 and TRBJ2-3, the full variable domain is DSGVTQTPKHLITATGQRVTLRCSPRSGDLSVYWYQQSLDQGLQFLIQYYNGEERAKGNILERFSAQQFPDLHSELNLSSLELGDSALYFCASSPRRGGTDTQYFGPGTRLTVL.

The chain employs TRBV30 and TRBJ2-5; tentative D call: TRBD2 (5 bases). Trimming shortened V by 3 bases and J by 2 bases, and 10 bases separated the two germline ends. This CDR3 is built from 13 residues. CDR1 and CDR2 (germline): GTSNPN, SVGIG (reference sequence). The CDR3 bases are TGTGCCTGGAGCCCCGGACTGCAAGAGACCCAGTACTTC. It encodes CAWSPGLQETQYF.

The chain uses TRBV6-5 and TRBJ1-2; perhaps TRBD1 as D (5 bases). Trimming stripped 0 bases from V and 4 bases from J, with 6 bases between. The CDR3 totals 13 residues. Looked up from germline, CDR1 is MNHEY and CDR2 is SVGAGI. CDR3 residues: CASSYSGAYGYTF. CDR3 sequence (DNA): TGTGCCAGCAGTTACTCTGGGGCCTATGGCTACACCTTC.

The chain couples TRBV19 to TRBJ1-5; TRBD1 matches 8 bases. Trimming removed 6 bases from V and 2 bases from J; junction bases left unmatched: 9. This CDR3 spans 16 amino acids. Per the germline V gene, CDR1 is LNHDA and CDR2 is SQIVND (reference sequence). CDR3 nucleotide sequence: TGTGCCAGTAGCTCCCAGGGGGCAGCGGGCAATCAGCCCCAGCATTTT. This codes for CASSSQGAAGNQPQHF.

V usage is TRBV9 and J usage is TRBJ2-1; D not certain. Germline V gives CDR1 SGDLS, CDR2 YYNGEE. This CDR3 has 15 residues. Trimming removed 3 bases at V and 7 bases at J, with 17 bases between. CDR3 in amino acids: CASSARGPKDNEQFF. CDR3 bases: TGTGCCAGCAGCGCGCGCGGCCCTAAGGATAATGAGCAGTTCTTC. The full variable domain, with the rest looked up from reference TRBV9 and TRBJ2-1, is DSGVTQTPKHLITATGQRVTLRCSPRSGDLSVYWYQQSLDQGLQFLIQYYNGEERAKGNILERFSAQQFPDLHSELNLSSLELGDSALYFCASSARGPKDNEQFFGPGTRLTVL.

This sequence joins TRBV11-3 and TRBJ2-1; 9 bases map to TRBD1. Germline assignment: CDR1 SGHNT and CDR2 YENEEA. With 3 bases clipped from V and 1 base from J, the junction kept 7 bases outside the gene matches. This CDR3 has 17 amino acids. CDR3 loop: CASSFSLGQGSYNEQFF. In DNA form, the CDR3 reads TGTGCCAGCAGCTTCTCATTGGGACAGGGATCCTACAATGAGCAGTTCTTC.

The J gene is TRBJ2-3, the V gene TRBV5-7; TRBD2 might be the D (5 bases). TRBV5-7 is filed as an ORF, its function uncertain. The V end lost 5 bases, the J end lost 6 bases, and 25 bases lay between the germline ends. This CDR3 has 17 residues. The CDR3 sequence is CASRQLPSRRSWDTQYF. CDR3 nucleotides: TGTGCCAGCAGGCAGCTTCCCTCACGGAGGAGTTGGGATACGCAGTATTTT.

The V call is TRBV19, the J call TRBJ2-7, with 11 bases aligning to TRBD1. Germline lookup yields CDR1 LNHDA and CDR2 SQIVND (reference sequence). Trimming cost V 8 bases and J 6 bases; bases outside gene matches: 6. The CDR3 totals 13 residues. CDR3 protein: CASGGTGGLEQYF. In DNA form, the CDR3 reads TGTGCCAGTGGCGGGACAGGGGGACTCGAGCAGTACTTC.

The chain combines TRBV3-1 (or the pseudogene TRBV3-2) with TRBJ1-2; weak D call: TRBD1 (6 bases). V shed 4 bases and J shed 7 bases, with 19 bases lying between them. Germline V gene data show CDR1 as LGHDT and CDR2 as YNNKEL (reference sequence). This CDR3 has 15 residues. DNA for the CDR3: TGTGCCAGCAGCCCCCTAGGGACAAGAAGGAGTGGCTACACCTTC. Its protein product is CASSPLGTRRSGYTF.

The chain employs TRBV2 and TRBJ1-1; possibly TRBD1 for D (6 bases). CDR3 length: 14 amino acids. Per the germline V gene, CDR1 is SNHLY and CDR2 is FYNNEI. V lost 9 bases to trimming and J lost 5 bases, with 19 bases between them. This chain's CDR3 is CARQGMIGGTEAFF. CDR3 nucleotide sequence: TGTGCCAGACAGGGTATGATCGGTGGGACTGAAGCTTTCTTT. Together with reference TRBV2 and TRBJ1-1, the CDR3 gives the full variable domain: EPEVTQTPSHQVTQMGQEVILRCVPISNHLYFYWYRQILGQKVEFLVSFYNNEISEKSEIFDDQFSVERPDGSNFTLKIRSTKLEDSAMYFCARQGMIGGTEAFFGQGTRLTVV.

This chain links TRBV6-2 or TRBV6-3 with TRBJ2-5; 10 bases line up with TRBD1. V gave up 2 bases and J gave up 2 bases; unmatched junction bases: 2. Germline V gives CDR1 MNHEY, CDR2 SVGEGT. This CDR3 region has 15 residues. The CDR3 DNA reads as TGTGCCAGCAGTTACGGGGGACAGGGGCAAGAGACCCAGTACTTC. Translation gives CASSYGGQGQETQYF.

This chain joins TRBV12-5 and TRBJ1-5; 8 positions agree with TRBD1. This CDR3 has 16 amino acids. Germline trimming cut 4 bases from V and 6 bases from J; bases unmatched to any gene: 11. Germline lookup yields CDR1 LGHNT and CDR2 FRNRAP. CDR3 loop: CASGYTLGQGSQPQHF. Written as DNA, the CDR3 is TGTGCTAGTGGTTACACCCTAGGACAGGGCAGTCAGCCCCAGCATTTT. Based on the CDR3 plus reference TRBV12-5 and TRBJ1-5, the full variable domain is DARVTQTPRHKVTEMGQEVTMRCQPILGHNTVFWYRQTMMQGLELLAYFRNRAPLDDSGMPKDRFSAEMPDATLATLKIQPSEPRDSAVYFCASGYTLGQGSQPQHFGDGTRLSIL.

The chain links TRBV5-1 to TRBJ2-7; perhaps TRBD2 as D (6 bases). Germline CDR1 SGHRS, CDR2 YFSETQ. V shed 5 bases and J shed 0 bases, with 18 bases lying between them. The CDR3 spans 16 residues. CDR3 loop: CASSPWRDGLSYEQYF. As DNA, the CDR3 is TGCGCCAGCAGTCCTTGGCGGGACGGACTCTCCTACGAGCAGTACTTC.

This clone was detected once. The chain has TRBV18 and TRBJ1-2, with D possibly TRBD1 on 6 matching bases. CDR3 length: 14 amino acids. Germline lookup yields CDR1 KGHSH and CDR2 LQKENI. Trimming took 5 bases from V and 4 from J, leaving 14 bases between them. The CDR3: CASSVSGTTYGYTF. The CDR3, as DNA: TGTGCCAGCTCAGTTTCCGGGACAACCTATGGCTACACCTTC.

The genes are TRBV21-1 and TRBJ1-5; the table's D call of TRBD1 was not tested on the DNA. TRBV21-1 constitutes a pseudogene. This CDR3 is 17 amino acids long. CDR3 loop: CASSKYSEPLVSQPQHF. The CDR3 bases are TGTGCCAGCAGCAAATACAGTGAGCCTCTCGTGAGTCAGCCCCAGCATTTT.

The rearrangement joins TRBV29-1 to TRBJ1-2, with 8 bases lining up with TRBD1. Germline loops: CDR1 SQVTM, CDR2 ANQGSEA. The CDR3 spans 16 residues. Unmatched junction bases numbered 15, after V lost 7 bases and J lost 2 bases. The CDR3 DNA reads TGCAGCGCTAACCCTTCCCCGAGACAGGGGAACTATGGCTACACCTTC. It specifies CSANPSPRQGNYGYTF. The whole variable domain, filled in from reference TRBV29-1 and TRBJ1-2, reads SAVISQKPSRDICQRGTSLTIQCQVDSQVTMMFWYRQQPGQSLTLIATANQGSEATYESGFVIDKFPISRPNLTFSTLTVSNMSPEDSSIYLCSANPSPRQGNYGYTFGSGTRLTVV.